Here is one TCR beta chain with its context. What it binds is not known. All TRB cDNA libraries came from 5' RACE performed with UMI labels. TCRdb reprocessed the 5' RACE reads; each CDR3 protein has one entry and no DNA is given. This sample contains approximately 8,100 distinct CDR3 sequences. This sample is part of a study of CXCR3-negative and CXCR3-positive naive CD8 T cells. Study-wide findings and caveats: The TRBV-TRBJ usage of naive CXCR3-negative and CXCR3-positive cells was similar, but that of memory cells differed. The study found comparably high diversity in both naive subsets and much lower diversity in memory CD8+ cells. Between one naive subset and the other, surface CD5 was comparable, and TCR strength was inferred from TRB CDR3 properties.

Definition of naive CD8+ T cells rested on a CD45RO-CCR7+CD27+CD95- profile. The sequenced sample consisted of naive CXCR3- CD8+ T cells from blood. Subset reported: CD45RO-CCR7+CD27+CD95- naive CD8+ T cells lacking CXCR3 (TNR3-). The origin of this receptor is a human donor in good health. Some clones in this sample may be carry-over from other donors' samples.

CDR3 sequence: CASSYSQGQGQPQHF. This chain links TRBV6-5 with TRBJ1-5. Germline V gives CDR1 MNHEY, CDR2 SVGAGI. This CDR3 is 15 amino acids long.